This is a list of T cell receptor beta chains from one sample in a study of blood T cell repertoires in COVID-19. The table came from immunoSEQ multiplex PCR; TCRdb's copy has only in-frame clones and leaves some out. The sample holds 150,000 or so clones, just under 85% seen once. The sample comprised peripheral blood. These receptors all stem from a woman in her fifties or sixties with acute or convalescent COVID-19. Both conserved end residues are trimmed from each CDR3.

V | CDR3
TRBV4-1 | ASSQVLVFGQPYGYT
TRBV6-5 | ASSLTGTGATGELF
TRBV2 | ASREVSSGNTIY
TRBV6-5 | ASSYSTGGGYGYT
TRBV7-2 | ASWPLVSYNEQF
TRBV7-3 | ASSLKGSGEQF
TRBV10-3 | AISDLAGGSYEQY
TRBV29-1 | SVARDSHMYT
TRBV12-3/TRBV12-4 | ASSLQGTAF
TRBV19 | ASSIVARTNYGYT
TRBV5-1 | ASSPGSTNEKLF
TRBV4-2 | ASSQSQLETQY
TRBV6-5 | ASSQGQGQSPLH
TRBV7-9 | ASSLTGGNQPQH
TRBV7-9 | ASSPGAFSNQPQH
TRBV5-1 | ASSLSTSGGATQY
TRBV19 | ASSPPGQGKNSPLH
TRBV18 | ASSPTGFAGNTIY
TRBV5-1 | ASSLVGLHTGELF
TRBV27 | ASSPYSGGLQETQY
TRBV20-1 | SASLSAGYTTDTQY
TRBV18 | ASSPSGRSETQY
TRBV5-3 | ARSWGTEETQY
TRBV19 | ASRRQDTSGNTIY
TRBV5-1 | ASSFIDTQY
TRBV7-2 | ASSLVGGSGNTIY
TRBV7-8 | ASSLRVNTGELF
TRBV19 | ASSMRSPSTDTQY
TRBV5-4 | ASSPPGLAGGTDTQY
TRBV6-2/TRBV6-3 | ASIYDRTNTGELF
TRBV29-1 | SSDGLGAYGYT
TRBV7-2 | ATAGGRNTEAF
TRBV6-1 | ASSEAGAGGYT
TRBV19 | ASSVITSGANVLT
TRBV9 | ASSAQATALNTEAF
TRBV28 | ASWGVFNSPLH
TRBV30 | AWGKGRGDNEQF
TRBV7-2 | ASSFRRPSTNEKLF
TRBV30 | AWSVGNSGNTIY
TRBV10-3 | AISESDSRGDYGYT
TRBV3-1/TRBV3-2 | ASSQLGKMDQPQH
TRBV3-1/TRBV3-2 | ASSHPLDGGYT
TRBV10-2 | ASSEGPGRGPQETQY
TRBV4-2 | ASSQDFFINRGANYGYT
TRBV4-1 | ASSLVKQAAGNQPQH
TRBV28 | ASSRSQGPWETQY
TRBV10-1 | ASSKGALATEAF
TRBV28 | ASSLAAGGQVEQF
TRBV6-5 | ASRFRDTEAF
TRBV4-2 | ASSPTPKRGGYNEQF
TRBV5-1 | ASTMDRGDTQY
TRBV6-4 | ASSQAGSYNEQF
TRBV7-9 | ASSLAKKGTGLPGELF
TRBV2 | ASNIQGSGNQPQH
TRBV6-1 | ASSVGVGPRSGNTIY
TRBV7-9 | ASSLGVRTNNSPLH
TRBV5-4 | ASSLSSSGSGELF